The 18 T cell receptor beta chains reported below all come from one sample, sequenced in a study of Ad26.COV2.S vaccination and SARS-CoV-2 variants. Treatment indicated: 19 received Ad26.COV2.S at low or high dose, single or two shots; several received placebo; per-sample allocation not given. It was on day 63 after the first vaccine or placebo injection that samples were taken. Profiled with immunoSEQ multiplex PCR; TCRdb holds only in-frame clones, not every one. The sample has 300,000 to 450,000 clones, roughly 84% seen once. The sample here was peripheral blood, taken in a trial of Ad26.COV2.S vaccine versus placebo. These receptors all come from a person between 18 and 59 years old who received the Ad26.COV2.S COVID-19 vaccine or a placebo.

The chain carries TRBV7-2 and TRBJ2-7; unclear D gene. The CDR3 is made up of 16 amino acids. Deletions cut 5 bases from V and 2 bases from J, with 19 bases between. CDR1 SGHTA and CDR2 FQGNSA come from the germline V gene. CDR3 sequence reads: CASSQKPAPSPYEQYF. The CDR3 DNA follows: TGTGCCAGCAGCCAAAAACCGGCCCCATCCCCCTACGAGCAGTACTTC.

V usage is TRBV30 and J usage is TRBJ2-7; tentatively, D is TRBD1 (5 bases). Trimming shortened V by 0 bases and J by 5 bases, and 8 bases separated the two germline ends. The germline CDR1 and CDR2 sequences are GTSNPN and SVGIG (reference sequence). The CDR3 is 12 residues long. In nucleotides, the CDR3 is TGTGCCTGGAGTGTAGGACACCACGAGCAGTACTTC. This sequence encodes CAWSVGHHEQYF.

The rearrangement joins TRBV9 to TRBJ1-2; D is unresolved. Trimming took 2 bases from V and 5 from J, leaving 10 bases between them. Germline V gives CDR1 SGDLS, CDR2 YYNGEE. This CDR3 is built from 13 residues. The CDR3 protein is CASSVGSPYGYTF. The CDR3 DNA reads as TGTGCCAGCAGCGTTGGGTCGCCATATGGCTACACCTTC.

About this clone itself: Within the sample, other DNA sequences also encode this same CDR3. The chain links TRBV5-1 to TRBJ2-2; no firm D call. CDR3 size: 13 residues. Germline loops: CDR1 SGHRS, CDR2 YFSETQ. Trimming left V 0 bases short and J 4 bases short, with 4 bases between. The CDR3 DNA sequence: TGCGCCAGCAGCTTGGCCGGCACCGGGGAGCTGTTTTTT. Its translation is CASSLAGTGELFF.

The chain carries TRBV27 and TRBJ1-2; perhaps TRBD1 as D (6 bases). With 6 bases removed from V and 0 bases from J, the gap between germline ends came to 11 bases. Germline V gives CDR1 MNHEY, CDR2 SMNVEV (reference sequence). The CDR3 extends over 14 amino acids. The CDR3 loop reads CASRWGAANYGYTF. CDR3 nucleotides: TGTGCCAGCAGATGGGGGGCGGCTAACTATGGCTACACCTTC.

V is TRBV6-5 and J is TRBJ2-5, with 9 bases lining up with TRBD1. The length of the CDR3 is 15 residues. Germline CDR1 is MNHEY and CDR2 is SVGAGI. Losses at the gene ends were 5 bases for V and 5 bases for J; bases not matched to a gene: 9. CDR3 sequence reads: CASSPTTGGGETQYF. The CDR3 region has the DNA TGTGCCAGCAGTCCCACGACAGGGGGAGGCGAGACCCAGTACTTC.

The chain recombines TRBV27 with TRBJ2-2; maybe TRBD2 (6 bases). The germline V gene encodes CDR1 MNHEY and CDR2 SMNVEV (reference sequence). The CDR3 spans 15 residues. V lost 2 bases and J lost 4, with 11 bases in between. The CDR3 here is CASSLAGLITGELFF. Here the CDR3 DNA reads TGTGCCAGCAGTTTAGCGGGACTCATCACCGGGGAGCTGTTTTTT.

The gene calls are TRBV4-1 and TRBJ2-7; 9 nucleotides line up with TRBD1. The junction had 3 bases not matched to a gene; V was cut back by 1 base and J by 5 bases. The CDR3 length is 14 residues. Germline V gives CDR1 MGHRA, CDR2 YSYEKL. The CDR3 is CASSQGDRDHEQYF. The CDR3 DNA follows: TGCGCCAGCAGCCAAGGGGACAGGGACCACGAGCAGTACTTC.

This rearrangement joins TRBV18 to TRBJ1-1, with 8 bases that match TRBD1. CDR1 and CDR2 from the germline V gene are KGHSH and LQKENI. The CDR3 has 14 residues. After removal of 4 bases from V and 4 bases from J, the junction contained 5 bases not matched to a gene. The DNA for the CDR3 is TGTGCCAGCTCACACGGACAGGGTTTCACTGAAGCTTTCTTT. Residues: CASSHGQGFTEAFF.

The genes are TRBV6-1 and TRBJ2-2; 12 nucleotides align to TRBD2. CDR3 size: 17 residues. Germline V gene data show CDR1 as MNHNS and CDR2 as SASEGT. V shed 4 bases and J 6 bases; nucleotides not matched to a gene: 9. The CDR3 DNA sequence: TGTGCCAGCAGTGGACTAGCGGGGGCACCGGGGGCCGGGGAGCTGTTTTTT. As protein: CASSGLAGAPGAGELFF.

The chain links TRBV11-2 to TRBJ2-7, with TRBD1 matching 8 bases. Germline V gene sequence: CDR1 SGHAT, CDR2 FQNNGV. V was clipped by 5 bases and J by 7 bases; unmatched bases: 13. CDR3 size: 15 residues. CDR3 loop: CASSLGTGALREQYF. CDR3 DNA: TGTGCCAGCAGCCTCGGGACAGGAGCGCTCCGGGAGCAGTACTTC.

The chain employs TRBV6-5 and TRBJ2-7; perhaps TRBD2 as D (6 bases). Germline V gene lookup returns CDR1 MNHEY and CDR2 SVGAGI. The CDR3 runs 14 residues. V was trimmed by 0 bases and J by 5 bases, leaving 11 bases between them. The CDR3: CASSYSLGGDEQYF. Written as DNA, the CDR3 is TGTGCCAGCAGTTACTCATTAGGAGGGGACGAGCAGTACTTC.

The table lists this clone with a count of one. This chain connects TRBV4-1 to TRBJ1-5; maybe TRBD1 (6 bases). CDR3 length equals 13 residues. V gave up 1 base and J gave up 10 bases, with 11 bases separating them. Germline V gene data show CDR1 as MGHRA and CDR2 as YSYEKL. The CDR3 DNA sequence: TGCGCCAGCAGCCAAGCGGGGGACACCCCCCAGCATTTT. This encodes CASSQAGDTPQHF.

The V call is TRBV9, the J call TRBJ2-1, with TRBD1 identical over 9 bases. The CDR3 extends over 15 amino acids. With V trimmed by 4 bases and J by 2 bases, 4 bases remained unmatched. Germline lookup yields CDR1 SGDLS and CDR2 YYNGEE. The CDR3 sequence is CASSTRQGAYNEQFF. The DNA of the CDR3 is TGTGCCAGCAGCACGAGACAGGGGGCCTACAATGAGCAGTTCTTC.

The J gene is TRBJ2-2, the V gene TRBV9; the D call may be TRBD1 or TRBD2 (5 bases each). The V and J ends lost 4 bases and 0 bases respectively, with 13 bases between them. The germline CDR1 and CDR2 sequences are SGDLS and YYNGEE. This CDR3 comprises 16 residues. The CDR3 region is CASSPHGTPNTGELFF. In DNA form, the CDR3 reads TGTGCCAGCAGCCCCCACGGGACGCCGAACACCGGGGAGCTGTTTTTT.

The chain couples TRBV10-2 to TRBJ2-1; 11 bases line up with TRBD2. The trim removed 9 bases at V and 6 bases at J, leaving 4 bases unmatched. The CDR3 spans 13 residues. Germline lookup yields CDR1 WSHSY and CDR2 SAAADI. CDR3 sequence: CASSGGALNEQFF. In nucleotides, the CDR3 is TGCGCCAGTAGCGGGGGGGCCCTCAATGAGCAGTTCTTC.

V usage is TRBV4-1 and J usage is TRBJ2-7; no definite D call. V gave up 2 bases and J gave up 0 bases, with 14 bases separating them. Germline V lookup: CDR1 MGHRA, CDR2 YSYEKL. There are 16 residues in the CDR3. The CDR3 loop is CASSQSPSGPSYEQYF. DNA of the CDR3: TGCGCCAGCAGCCAATCCCCCTCTGGTCCCTCCTACGAGCAGTACTTC.

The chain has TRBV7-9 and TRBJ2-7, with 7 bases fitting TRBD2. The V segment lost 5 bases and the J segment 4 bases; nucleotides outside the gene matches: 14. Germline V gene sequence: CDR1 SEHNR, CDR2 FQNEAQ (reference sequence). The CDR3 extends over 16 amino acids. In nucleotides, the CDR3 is TGTGCCAGCAGCCCCGGGGGGTTAGAGGATTGGTACGAGCAGTACTTC. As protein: CASSPGGLEDWYEQYF.